Listed below are T cell receptor beta chains from one sample, sequenced in a study of T cells expressing NK-cell markers. TCRdb derives one entry per CDR3 protein from the 5' RACE reads, leaving out DNA. This listing includes hundreds of thousands of distinct CDR3 sequences. The sequencing input was blood T cells: a sorted CD56 or NKG2C T cell subset, CD4+ or CD8+ T cells, or bulk PBMC T cells (not recorded which). The origin of the receptors is a man between 18 and 29 years old in good health. CDR3s include the opening cysteine and the closing phenylalanine or tryptophan. Fields, in order: J gene, V gene, CDR3 protein.

>TRBJ2-6|TRBV5-6
CASSLGDNSGANVLTF
>TRBJ2-7|TRBV20-1
CSANDPFGPLGAYEQYF
>TRBJ2-1|TRBV29-1
CSHSSTGTHYNEQFF
>TRBJ2-5|TRBV12-3/TRBV12-4
CASSPRDRGRETQYF
>TRBJ2-1|TRBV29-1
CSVGRGYNEQFF
>TRBJ2-2|TRBV5-1
CASRRSGTYTGELFF
>TRBJ2-1|TRBV20-1
CSARGTRERALPGYNEQFF
>TRBJ2-7|TRBV12-3/TRBV12-4
CASSSPMVPYYEQYF
>TRBJ2-3|TRBV18
CASSPPPGPDTQYF
>TRBJ2-1|TRBV20-1
CSALRESSYNEQFF
>TRBJ2-5|TRBV25-1
CASSKRFQETQYF
>TRBJ2-3|TRBV25-1
CASSEGSGTDTQYF
>TRBJ2-1|TRBV20-1
CSARVDQSSYNEQFF
>TRBJ2-3|TRBV7-9
CAWDPFGTSITDTQYF
>TRBJ2-5|TRBV28
CASSSTNWAQYF
>TRBJ1-1|TRBV29-1
CSVVRDRGTEAFF
>TRBJ1-1|TRBV5-6
CASSHTGQGGTEAFF
>TRBJ2-5|TRBV12-3/TRBV12-4
CASRGQLLQETQYF
>TRBJ2-2|TRBV20-1
CSARSQPGRTAGELFF
>TRBJ2-3|TRBV12-3/TRBV12-4
CASNPAGKGTDTQYF
>TRBJ2-1|TRBV11-1
CASSSGWLGAGGLNEQFF
>TRBJ2-2|TRBV3-1
CASTKTGATTGELFF
>TRBJ2-2|TRBV9
CASSVRGANTGELFF
>TRBJ2-3|TRBV15
CATSRGPQLTDTQYF
>TRBJ2-1|TRBV12-3/TRBV12-4
CASSPAWLAGFGEQFF
>TRBJ2-5|TRBV20-1
CSVTSEGQETQYF
>TRBJ1-5|TRBV12-3/TRBV12-4
CASSLGSSAQHF
>TRBJ2-1|TRBV20-1
CSARISPAWLAGGSSYNEQFF
>TRBJ2-1|TRBV29-1
CSVNRESPYNEQFF
>TRBJ2-5|TRBV5-1
CASSLFLNRKETQYF
>TRBJ2-5|TRBV4-2
CASSQESGVQETQYF
>TRBJ2-7|TRBV29-1
CSVGGSRISYEQYF
>TRBJ2-1|TRBV5-1
CASSIQLNVGRDEQFF
>TRBJ2-5|TRBV4-1
CASSQDVDMFQETQYF
>TRBJ2-2|TRBV6-4
CASSDSAPPNTGELFF
>TRBJ1-4|TRBV6-5
CASSYSGGGEKLFF
>TRBJ2-2|TRBV5-4
CASSLGSGRGYTGELFF